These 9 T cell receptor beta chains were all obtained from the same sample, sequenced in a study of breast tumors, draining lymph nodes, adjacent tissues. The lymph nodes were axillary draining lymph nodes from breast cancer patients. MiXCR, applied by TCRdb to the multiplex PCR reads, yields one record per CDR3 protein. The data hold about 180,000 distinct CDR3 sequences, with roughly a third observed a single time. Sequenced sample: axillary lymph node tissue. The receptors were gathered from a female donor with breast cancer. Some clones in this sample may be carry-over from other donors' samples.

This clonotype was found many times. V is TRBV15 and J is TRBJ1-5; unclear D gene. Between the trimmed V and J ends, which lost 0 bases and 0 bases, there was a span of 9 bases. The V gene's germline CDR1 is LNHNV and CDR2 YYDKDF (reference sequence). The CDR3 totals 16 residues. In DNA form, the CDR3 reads TGTGCCACCAGCAGAGATCTTGGGCTTAGCAATCAGCCCCAGCATTTT. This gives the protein CATSRDLGLSNQPQHF.

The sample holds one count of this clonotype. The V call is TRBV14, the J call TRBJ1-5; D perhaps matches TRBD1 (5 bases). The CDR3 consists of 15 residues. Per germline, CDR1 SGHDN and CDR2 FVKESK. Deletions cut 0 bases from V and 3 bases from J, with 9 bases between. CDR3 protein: CASSQDRQLNQPQHF. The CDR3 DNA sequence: TGTGCCAGCAGCCAAGATCGACAGCTCAATCAGCCCCAGCATTTT.

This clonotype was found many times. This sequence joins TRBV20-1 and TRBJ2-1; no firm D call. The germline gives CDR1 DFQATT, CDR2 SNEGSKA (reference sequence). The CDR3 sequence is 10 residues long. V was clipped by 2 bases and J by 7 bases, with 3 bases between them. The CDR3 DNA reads TGCAGTGCTAGACGTAATGAGCAGTTCTTC. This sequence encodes CSARRNEQFF.

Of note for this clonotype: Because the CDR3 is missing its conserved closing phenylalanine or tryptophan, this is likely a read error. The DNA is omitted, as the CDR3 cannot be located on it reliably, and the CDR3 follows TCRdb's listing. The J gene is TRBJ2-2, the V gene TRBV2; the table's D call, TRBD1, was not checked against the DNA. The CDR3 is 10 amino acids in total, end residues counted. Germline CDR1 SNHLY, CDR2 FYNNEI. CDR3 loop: CASTRGLGPS.

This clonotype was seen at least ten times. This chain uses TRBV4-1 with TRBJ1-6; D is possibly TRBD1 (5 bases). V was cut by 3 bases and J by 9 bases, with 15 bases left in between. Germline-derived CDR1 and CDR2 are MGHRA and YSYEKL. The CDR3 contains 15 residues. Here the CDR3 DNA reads TGCGCCAGCAGCCATTCGGGGGGAGAGAGTTCACCCCTCCACTTT. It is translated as CASSHSGGESSPLHF.

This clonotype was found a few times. The CDR3: CASSWTRGSGTDTQYF. Written as DNA, the CDR3 is TGTGCCAGCAGCTGGACTCGCGGGTCAGGCACAGATACGCAGTATTTT. V gene TRBV28 combines with J gene TRBJ2-3; a possible D gene is TRBD2 (5 bases). Trimming shortened V by 6 bases and J by 1 base, and 17 bases separated the two germline ends. CDR3 size: 16 residues. CDR1 and CDR2 from the germline V gene are MDHEN and SYDVKM.

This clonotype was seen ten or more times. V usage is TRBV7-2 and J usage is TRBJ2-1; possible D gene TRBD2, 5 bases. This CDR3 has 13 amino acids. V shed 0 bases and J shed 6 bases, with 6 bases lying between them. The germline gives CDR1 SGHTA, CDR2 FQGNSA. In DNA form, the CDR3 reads TGTGCCAGCAGCTTAGCGCTAGCCAATGAGCAGTTCTTC. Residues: CASSLALANEQFF.

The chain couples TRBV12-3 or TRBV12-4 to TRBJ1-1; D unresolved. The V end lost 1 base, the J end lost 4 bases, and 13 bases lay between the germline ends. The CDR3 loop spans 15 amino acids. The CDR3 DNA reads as TGTGCCAGCAGTTTAGTGCTAAGTGGAGGCACTGAAGCTTTCTTT. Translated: CASSLVLSGGTEAFF.

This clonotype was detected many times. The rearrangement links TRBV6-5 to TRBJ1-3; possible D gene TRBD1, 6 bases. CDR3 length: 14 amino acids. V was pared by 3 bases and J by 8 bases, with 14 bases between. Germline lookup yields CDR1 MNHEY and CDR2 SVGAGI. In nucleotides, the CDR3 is TGTGCCAGCAGTTATTCAACGGGGGCGGACACCATATATTTT. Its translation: CASSYSTGADTIYF.